This note documents a single TCR beta chain sequence. No antigen is known for it. The CDR3 is made up of 13 amino acids. Trimming cost V 2 bases and J 7 bases, with 8 bases left between them. Looked up from germline, CDR1 is SGHVS and CDR2 is FNYEAQ. This sample is part of a study of T cell responses to AZD1222 COVID-19 vaccine. Broader study findings: Researchers report vaccine-associated CD4 TCRs spanning spike, with dominance at 160-218 and 743-854. Among those given AZD1222, only five or six were seropositive at baseline.

This table comes from immunoSEQ multiplex PCR, and its TCRdb copy is limited to in-frame clones, with some not included. The data show tens of thousands of clones, around 85% seen once. The sequence derives from an adult who received the AZD1222 COVID-19 vaccine. Here the sequenced sample was peripheral blood, taken 28 days after the second AZD1222 dose. The chain employs TRBV7-6 and TRBJ1-4; D unresolved. The CDR3 here is CASSLKGGEKLFF. CDR3 nucleotides: TGTGCCAGCAGCTTAAAAGGTGGTGAAAAACTGTTTTTT.